These 24 T cell receptor beta chains came from one sample sequenced in a study of cytomegalovirus exposure and HLA in healthy donors. Assay used: immunoSEQ multiplex PCR; TCRdb lists only in-frame clones, some missing. There are 95,000 to 150,000 clones in the sample; about 94% occur only once, and roughly 1.2% lies in the top ten. The sample consisted of PBMCs. These receptors all come from a woman between 18 and 30 years old in good health and CMV-seronegative.

V and J are TRBV27 and TRBJ2-5, with D maybe TRBD2 (6 bases). The CDR3 totals 16 residues. Germline CDR1 and CDR2: MNHEY and SMNVEV (reference sequence). Trimming shortened V by 5 bases and J by 2 bases, and 18 bases separated the two germline ends. This CDR3 reads CASSPWFSGGQETQYF. The CDR3 DNA sequence: TGTGCCAGCAGTCCGTGGTTTTCTGGGGGGCAAGAGACCCAGTACTTC.

The chain employs TRBV5-1 and TRBJ1-1; D ambiguous. Looked up from germline, CDR1 is SGHRS and CDR2 is YFSETQ. Trimming shortened V by 2 bases and J by 3 bases, and 14 bases separated the two germline ends. This CDR3 is built from 15 residues. DNA of the CDR3: TGCGCCAGCAGCTTTTTGGGGAGGTCATACACTGAAGCTTTCTTT. This gives the protein CASSFLGRSYTEAFF. Filled out from reference TRBV5-1 and TRBJ1-1, the complete variable domain reads KAGVTQTPRYLIKTRGQQVTLSCSPISGHRSVSWYQQTPGQGLQFLFEYFSETQRNKGNFPGRFSGRQFSNSRSEMNVSTLELGDSALYLCASSFLGRSYTEAFFGQGTRLTVV.

Details on this clone: This sample includes further DNA sequences coding for the same CDR3. This chain uses TRBV6-1 with TRBJ2-7; 12 nucleotides agree with TRBD2. Germline CDR1 is MNHNS and CDR2 is SASEGT. The CDR3 sequence is 15 residues long. V lost 1 base and J lost 3; bases outside the gene matches: 1. As DNA, the CDR3 is TGTGCCAGCAGTGAAGGACTAGCGGGAGTCTACGAGCAGTACTTC. The encoded protein is CASSEGLAGVYEQYF.

The V call is TRBV10-1, the J call TRBJ2-1, with D possibly matching TRBD1 (5 bases). V was pared by 0 bases and J by 2 bases, with 8 bases between. CDR1 and CDR2 from the germline V gene are WNHNN and SYGVQD (reference sequence). This CDR3 has 15 residues. The DNA for the CDR3 is TGCGCCAGCAGTGAGTCGCTGGGGCCCTACAATGAGCAGTTCTTC. Translated, it gives CASSESLGPYNEQFF.

The genes are TRBV2 and TRBJ2-5, with 8 bases aligning to TRBD1. This CDR3 contains 18 residues. Germline V gene lookup returns CDR1 SNHLY and CDR2 FYNNEI. After removal of 6 bases from V and 13 bases from J, the junction contained 28 bases not matched to a gene. As DNA, the CDR3 is TGTGCCAGCAGATTCCAGTCCCGGGACAGGCCTTTGCGCACTAACCCGTACTTC. Translating gives CASRFQSRDRPLRTNPYF.

The chain carries TRBV7-9 and TRBJ2-1; no clear D gene. This CDR3 has 14 amino acids. Trimming removed 3 bases at V and 10 bases at J, with 16 bases between. Per the germline V gene, CDR1 is SEHNR and CDR2 is FQNEAQ (reference sequence). Here the CDR3 reads CASSFRWATSEQFF. For the CDR3, the DNA is TGTGCCAGCAGCTTCCGATGGGCTACCTCAGAGCAGTTCTTC.

The chain joins TRBV15 to TRBJ2-5, with D possibly TRBD1 on 6 matching bases. The length of the CDR3 is 15 residues. The V end lost 5 bases, the J end lost 5 bases, and 18 bases lay between the germline ends. Germline V lookup: CDR1 LNHNV, CDR2 YYDKDF (reference sequence). CDR3 loop: CATSGQQGIEETQYF. The CDR3 coding sequence is TGTGCCACCAGCGGTCAACAGGGAATCGAGGAGACCCAGTACTTC.

V usage is TRBV7-9 and J usage is TRBJ2-5; TRBD2 matches 12 bases. Germline trimming cut 3 bases from V and 5 bases from J; bases unmatched to any gene: 4. Germline CDR1 SEHNR, CDR2 FQNEAQ (reference sequence). The CDR3 loop spans 15 amino acids. The CDR3 sequence: CASSLTSGSGETQYF. The CDR3 DNA follows: TGTGCCAGCAGCTTGACTAGCGGGAGTGGGGAGACCCAGTACTTC.

The chain joins TRBV6-5 to TRBJ2-7, with D unclear. V was trimmed by 3 bases and J by 6 bases, leaving 15 bases between them. The CDR3 is 14 residues long. CDR1 and CDR2 from the germline V gene are MNHEY and SVGAGI. CDR3 sequence: CASSYEVGFGEQYF. CDR3 bases: TGTGCCAGCAGTTATGAGGTGGGTTTTGGCGAGCAGTACTTC.

V is TRBV2 and J is TRBJ2-5; TRBD1 aligns across 7 bases. Germline V lookup: CDR1 SNHLY, CDR2 FYNNEI. The CDR3 is made up of 12 amino acids. V trimming: 11 bases; J trimming: 5 bases; junction bases outside the gene matches: 8. CDR3 sequence (DNA): TGTGCCGGAGCAGGGGGAAGGGAGACCCAGTACTTC. This sequence encodes CAGAGGRETQYF.

The J gene is TRBJ1-1, the V gene TRBV10-3; D remains ambiguous. From germline, CDR1 is ENHRY and CDR2 SYGVKD. V lost 4 bases and J lost 0, with 9 bases in between. The CDR3 extends over 14 amino acids. The CDR3 DNA sequence: TGTGCCATCAGTGTTGACGGAGTGAACACTGAAGCTTTCTTT. Protein product: CAISVDGVNTEAFF.

The chain couples TRBV18 to TRBJ2-7; possibly TRBD2 for D (5 bases). The CDR3 contains 13 residues. V was shortened by 1 base and J by 6 bases, with 10 bases between the two germline ends. Germline V gene data show CDR1 as KGHSH and CDR2 as LQKENI. CDR3 bases: TGTGCCAGCTCACCACGGAATGAGGGCGAGCAGTACTTC. It is translated as CASSPRNEGEQYF.

The chain links TRBV9 to TRBJ2-7, with TRBD2 matching 16 bases. Germline trimming cut 4 bases from V and 5 bases from J; bases unmatched to any gene: 12. Germline V gives CDR1 SGDLS, CDR2 YYNGEE. This CDR3 has 18 residues. As DNA, the CDR3 is TGTGCCAGCAGCCCCGGCCCGGGACTAGCGGGAGGGTTGGACGAGCAGTACTTC. Encoded protein: CASSPGPGLAGGLDEQYF.

This chain links TRBV13 with TRBJ2-6; D is undetermined. Germline V gene lookup returns CDR1 PRHDT and CDR2 FYEKMQ (reference sequence). V was pared by 2 bases and J by 0 bases, with 5 bases between. CDR3 length: 15 residues. The CDR3, as DNA: TGTGCCAGCAGCTTACGGTCCTCTGGGGCCAACGTCCTGACTTTC. The encoded protein is CASSLRSSGANVLTF.

The V and J genes are TRBV7-9 and TRBJ2-3; D remains ambiguous. Germline V gene lookup returns CDR1 SEHNR and CDR2 FQNEAQ (reference sequence). Trimming stripped 5 bases from V and 3 bases from J, with 6 bases between. The CDR3 consists of 12 residues. The CDR3 reads CASSPTTDTQYF. DNA for the CDR3: TGTGCCAGCAGCCCGACAACAGATACGCAGTATTTT.

The rearrangement links TRBV2 to TRBJ2-7; 8 nucleotides line up with TRBD1. This CDR3 is 12 amino acids long. Germline V lookup: CDR1 SNHLY, CDR2 FYNNEI. The V and J ends lost 10 bases and 3 bases, in that order; junction bases with no gene match: 5. CDR3 coding DNA: TGTGCCACCCGGGACAGGAGCTACGAGCAGTACTTC. Amino acid sequence: CATRDRSYEQYF.

In this sample, this clone turned up once. The chain joins TRBV7-6 to TRBJ1-5; TRBD1 agrees at 10 bases. The CDR3 is 14 residues long. V shed 6 bases and J 5 bases; nucleotides not matched to a gene: 4. Germline CDR1 SGHVS, CDR2 FNYEAQ. CDR3 sequence reads: CASSPGTGDQPQHF. The CDR3 DNA reads as TGTGCCAGCAGTCCAGGGACAGGGGATCAGCCCCAGCATTTT. Variable domain in full (rest from reference TRBV7-6 and TRBJ1-5): GAGVSQSPRYKVTKRGQDVALRCDPISGHVSLYWYRQALGQGPEFLTYFNYEAQQDKSGLPNDRFSAERPEGSISTLTIQRTEQRDSAMYRCASSPGTGDQPQHFGDGTRLSIL.

The chain joins TRBV2 to TRBJ1-1; 8 nucleotides match TRBD1. The CDR3 covers 13 residues. The germline gives CDR1 SNHLY, CDR2 FYNNEI. The ends lost 6 bases at V and 2 bases at J; junction bases unmatched: 2. The CDR3 DNA sequence: TGTGCCAGCAGGGGACAGGCTAACACTGAAGCTTTCTTT. This sequence encodes CASRGQANTEAFF. Together with reference TRBV2 and TRBJ1-1, the CDR3 gives the full variable domain: EPEVTQTPSHQVTQMGQEVILRCVPISNHLYFYWYRQILGQKVEFLVSFYNNEISEKSEIFDDQFSVERPDGSNFTLKIRSTKLEDSAMYFCASRGQANTEAFFGQGTRLTVV.

The rearrangement uses TRBV10-3 and TRBJ1-3; TRBD1 matches at 7 bases. V gave up 2 bases and J gave up 5 bases; unmatched junction bases: 6. Germline CDR1 and CDR2: ENHRY and SYGVKD. The CDR3 sequence is 15 residues long. The CDR3 protein is CAISETGDTRNTIYF. The CDR3, as DNA: TGTGCCATCAGTGAGACAGGGGATACGAGAAACACCATATATTTT.

V usage is TRBV6-5 and J usage is TRBJ2-1, with D perhaps matching TRBD2 (6 bases). Germline assignment: CDR1 MNHEY and CDR2 SVGAGI. The germline V and J ends were trimmed by 6 bases and 9 bases, with 9 bases remaining between them. The CDR3 is made up of 11 amino acids. The CDR3 DNA reads as TGTGCCAGCAGCCAGGGAGGTGAGCAGTTCTTC. Its protein product is CASSQGGEQFF.

J is TRBJ1-1 and V is TRBV5-1; D remains ambiguous. Looked up from germline, CDR1 is SGHRS and CDR2 is YFSETQ. Deletions cut 0 bases from V and 1 base from J, with 7 bases between. The CDR3 covers 14 residues. CDR3 region: CASSLERPNTEAFF. In DNA form, the CDR3 reads TGCGCCAGCAGCTTGGAGAGGCCGAACACTGAAGCTTTCTTT.

J is TRBJ1-4 and V is TRBV11-2; 9 bases map to TRBD1. CDR1 is SGHAT, CDR2 FQNNGV, per germline. The CDR3 runs 14 residues. Germline trimming cut 5 bases from V and 10 bases from J; bases unmatched to any gene: 8. The CDR3 DNA reads TGTGCCAGCAGCATGGACAGGGGTCGGGGAAAACTGTTTTTT. Translating it yields CASSMDRGRGKLFF. Complete variable domain (other parts from reference TRBV11-2 and TRBJ1-4): EAGVAQSPRYKIIEKRQSVAFWCNPISGHATLYWYQQILGQGPKLLIQFQNNGVVDDSQLPKDRFSAERLKGVDSTLKIQPAKLEDSAVYLCASSMDRGRGKLFFGSGTQLSVL.

The rearrangement links TRBV5-1 to TRBJ2-1; 10 bases are shared with TRBD2. CDR3 length equals 15 residues. Germline V CDR1 and CDR2: SGHRS, YFSETQ. J was trimmed by 6 bases and V by 4 bases; bases with no gene match: 7. CDR3 nucleotides: TGCGCCAGCAGCCTCACGACTAGCGGGCTCAATGAGCAGTTCTTC. This translates into CASSLTTSGLNEQFF.

The sample holds one count of this clone. J is TRBJ1-2 and V is TRBV9; D perhaps matches TRBD1 (6 bases). Per germline, CDR1 SGDLS and CDR2 YYNGEE. The ends were cut back, 4 bases at V and 4 bases at J, with 14 bases in the middle. CDR3 length: 14 amino acids. This chain's CDR3 is CASSPRQDSYGYTF. For the CDR3, the DNA is TGTGCCAGCAGCCCCCGACAGGACAGCTATGGCTACACCTTC.